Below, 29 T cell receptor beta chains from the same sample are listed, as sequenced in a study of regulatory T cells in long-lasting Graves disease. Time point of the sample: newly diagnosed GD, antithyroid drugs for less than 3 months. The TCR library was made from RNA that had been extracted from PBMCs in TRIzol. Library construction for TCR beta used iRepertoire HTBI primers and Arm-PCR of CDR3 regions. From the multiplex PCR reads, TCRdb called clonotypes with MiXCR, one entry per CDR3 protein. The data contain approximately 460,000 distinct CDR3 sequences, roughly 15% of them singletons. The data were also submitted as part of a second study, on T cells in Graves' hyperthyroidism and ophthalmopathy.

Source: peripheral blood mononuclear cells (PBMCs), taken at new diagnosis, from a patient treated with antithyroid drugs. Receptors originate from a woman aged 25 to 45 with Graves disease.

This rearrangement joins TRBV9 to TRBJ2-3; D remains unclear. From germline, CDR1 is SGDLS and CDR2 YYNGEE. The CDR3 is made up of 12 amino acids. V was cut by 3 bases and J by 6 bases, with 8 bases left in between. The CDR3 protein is CASSASWDTQYF. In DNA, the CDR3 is TGTGCCAGCAGCGCCTCATGGGATACGCAGTATTTT.

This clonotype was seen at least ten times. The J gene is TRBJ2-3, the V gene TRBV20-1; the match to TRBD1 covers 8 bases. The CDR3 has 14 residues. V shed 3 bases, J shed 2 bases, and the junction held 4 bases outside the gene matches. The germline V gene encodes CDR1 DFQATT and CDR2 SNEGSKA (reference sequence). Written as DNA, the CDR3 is TGCAGTGCTAGGGGACAGGTGACCACAGATACGCAGTATTTT. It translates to CSARGQVTTDTQYF.

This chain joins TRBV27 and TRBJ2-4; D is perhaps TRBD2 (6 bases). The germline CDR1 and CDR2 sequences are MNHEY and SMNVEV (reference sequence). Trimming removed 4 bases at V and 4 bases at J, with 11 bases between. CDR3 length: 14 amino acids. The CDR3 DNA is TGTGCCAGCAGTTCCATACGGGAGAAAAACATTCAGTACTTC. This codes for CASSSIREKNIQYF.

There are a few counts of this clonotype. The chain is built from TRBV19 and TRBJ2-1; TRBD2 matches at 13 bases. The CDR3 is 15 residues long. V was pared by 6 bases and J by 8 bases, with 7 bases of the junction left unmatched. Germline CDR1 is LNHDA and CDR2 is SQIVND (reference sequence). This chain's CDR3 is CASSRGLAGRDEQFF. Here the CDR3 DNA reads TGTGCCAGTAGCCGGGGACTAGCGGGAAGAGATGAGCAGTTCTTC. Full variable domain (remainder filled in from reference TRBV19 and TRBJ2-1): DGGITQSPKYLFRKEGQNVTLSCEQNLNHDAMYWYRQDPGQGLRLIYYSQIVNDFQKGDIAEGYSVSREKKESFPLTVTSAQKNPTAFYLCASSRGLAGRDEQFFGPGTRLTVL.

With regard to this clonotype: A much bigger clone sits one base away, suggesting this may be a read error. The DNA of the CDR3 is TGTGCCAGCAGCCCCCTTTCCGGTAGTGAGCATTTCTTC. Amino acids: CASSPLSGSEHFF. This chain connects TRBV11-2 to TRBJ2-4; D not certain. The CDR3 consists of 13 residues. Germline V gene data show CDR1 as SGHAT and CDR2 as FQNNGV.

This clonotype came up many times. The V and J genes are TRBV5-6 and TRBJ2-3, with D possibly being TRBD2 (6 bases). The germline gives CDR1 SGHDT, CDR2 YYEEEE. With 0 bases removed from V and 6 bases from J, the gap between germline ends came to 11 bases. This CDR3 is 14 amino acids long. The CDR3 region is CASSLGGTYDTQYF. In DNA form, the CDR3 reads TGTGCCAGCAGCTTGGGGGGGACTTACGATACGCAGTATTTT. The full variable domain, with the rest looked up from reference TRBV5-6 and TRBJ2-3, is DAGVTQSPTHLIKTRGQQVTLRCSPKSGHDTVSWYQQALGQGPQFIFQYYEEEERQRGNFPDRFSGHQFPNYSSELNVNALLLGDSALYLCASSLGGTYDTQYFGPGTRLTVL.

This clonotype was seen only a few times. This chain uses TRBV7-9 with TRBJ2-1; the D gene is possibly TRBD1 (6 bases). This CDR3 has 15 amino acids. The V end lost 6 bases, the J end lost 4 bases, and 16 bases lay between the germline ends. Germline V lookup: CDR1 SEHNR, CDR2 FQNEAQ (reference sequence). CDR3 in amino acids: CASSSGTTGYNEQFF. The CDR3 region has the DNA TGTGCCAGCAGTTCTGGGACAACTGGTTACAATGAGCAGTTCTTC.

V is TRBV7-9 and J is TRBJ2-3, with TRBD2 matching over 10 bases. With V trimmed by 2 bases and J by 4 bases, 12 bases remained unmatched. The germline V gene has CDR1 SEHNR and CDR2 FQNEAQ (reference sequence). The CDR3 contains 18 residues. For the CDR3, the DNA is TGTGCCAGCAGCTTACGTATGTCTAGCGGGAGTAGTGCAGATACGCAGTATTTT. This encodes CASSLRMSSGSSADTQYF.

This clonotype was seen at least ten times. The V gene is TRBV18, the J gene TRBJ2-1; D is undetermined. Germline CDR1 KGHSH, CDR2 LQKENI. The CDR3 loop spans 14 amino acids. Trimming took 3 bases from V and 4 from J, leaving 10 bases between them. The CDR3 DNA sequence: TGTGCCAGCTCACCGACGGACCTATACAATGAGCAGTTCTTC. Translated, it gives CASSPTDLYNEQFF.

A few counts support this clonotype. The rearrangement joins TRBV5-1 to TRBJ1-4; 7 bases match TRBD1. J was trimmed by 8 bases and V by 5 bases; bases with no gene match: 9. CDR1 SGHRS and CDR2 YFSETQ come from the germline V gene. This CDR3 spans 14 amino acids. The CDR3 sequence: CASRNYGGGEKLFF. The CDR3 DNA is TGCGCCAGCAGAAACTACGGAGGGGGCGAAAAACTGTTTTTT.

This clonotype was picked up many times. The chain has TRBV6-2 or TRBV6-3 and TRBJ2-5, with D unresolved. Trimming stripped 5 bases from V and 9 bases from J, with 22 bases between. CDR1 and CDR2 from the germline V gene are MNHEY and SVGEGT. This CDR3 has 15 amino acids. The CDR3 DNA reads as TGTGCCAGCAGTGAAAGTGGAGCGCTTCGAAGGTCCCAGTACTTC. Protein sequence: CASSESGALRRSQYF.

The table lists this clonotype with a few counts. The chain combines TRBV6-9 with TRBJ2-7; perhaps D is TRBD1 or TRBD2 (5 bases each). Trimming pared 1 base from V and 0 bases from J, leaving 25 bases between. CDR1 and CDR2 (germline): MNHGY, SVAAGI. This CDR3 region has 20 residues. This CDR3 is CASSYWLKGRPAASSYEQYF. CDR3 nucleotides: TGTGCCAGCAGTTATTGGTTGAAGGGACGGCCGGCCGCCAGCTCCTACGAGCAGTACTTC.

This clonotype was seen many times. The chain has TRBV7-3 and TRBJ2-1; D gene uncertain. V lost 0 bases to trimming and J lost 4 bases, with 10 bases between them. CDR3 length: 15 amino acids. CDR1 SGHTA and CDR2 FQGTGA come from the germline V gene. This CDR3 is CASSLTGQSYNEQFF. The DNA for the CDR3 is TGTGCCAGCAGCTTAACAGGCCAGTCTTACAATGAGCAGTTCTTC. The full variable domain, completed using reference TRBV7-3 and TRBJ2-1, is GAGVSQTPSNKVTEKGKYVELRCDPISGHTALYWYRQSLGQGPEFLIYFQGTGAADDSGLPNDRFFAVRPEGSVSTLKIQRTERGDSAVYLCASSLTGQSYNEQFFGPGTRLTVL.

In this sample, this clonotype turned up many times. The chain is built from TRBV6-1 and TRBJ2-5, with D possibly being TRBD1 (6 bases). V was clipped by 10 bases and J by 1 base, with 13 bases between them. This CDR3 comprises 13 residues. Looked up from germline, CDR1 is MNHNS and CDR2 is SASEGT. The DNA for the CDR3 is TGTGCCACCGAGGACAGCGGCCAAGAGACCCAGTACTTC. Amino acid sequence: CATEDSGQETQYF.

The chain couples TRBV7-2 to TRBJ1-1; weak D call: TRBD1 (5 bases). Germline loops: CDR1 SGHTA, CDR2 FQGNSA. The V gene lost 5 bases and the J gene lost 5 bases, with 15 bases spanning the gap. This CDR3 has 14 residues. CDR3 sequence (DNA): TGTGCCAGCAGCACTGTGGTGGGGCGAACTGAAGCTTTCTTT. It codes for CASSTVVGRTEAFF.

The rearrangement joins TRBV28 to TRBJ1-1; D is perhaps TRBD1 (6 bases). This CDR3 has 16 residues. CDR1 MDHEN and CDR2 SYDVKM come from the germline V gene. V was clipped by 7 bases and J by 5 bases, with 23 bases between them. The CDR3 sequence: CASNPGGAYVETEAFF. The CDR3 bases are TGTGCCAGCAATCCCGGGGGGGCATATGTCGAGACTGAAGCTTTCTTT.

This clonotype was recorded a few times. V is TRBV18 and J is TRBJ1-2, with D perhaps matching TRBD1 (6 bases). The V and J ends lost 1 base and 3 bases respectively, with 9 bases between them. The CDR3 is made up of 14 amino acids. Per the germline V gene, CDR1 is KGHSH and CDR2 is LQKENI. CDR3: CASSPQRQDYGYTF. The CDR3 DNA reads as TGTGCCAGCTCACCACAGCGACAGGACTATGGCTACACCTTC.

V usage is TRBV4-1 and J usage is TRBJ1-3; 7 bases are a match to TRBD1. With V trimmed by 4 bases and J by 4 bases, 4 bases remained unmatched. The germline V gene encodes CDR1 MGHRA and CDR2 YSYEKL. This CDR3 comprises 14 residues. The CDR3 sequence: CASSRPGQGNTIYF. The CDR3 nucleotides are TGCGCCAGCAGCCGACCGGGACAGGGAAACACCATATATTTT.

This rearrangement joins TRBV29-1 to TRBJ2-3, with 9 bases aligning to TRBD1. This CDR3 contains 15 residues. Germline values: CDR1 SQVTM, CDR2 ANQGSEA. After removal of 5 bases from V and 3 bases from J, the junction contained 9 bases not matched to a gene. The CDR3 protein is CSVHPPGQGTDTQYF. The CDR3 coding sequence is TGCAGCGTTCATCCACCGGGACAGGGAACAGATACGCAGTATTTT.

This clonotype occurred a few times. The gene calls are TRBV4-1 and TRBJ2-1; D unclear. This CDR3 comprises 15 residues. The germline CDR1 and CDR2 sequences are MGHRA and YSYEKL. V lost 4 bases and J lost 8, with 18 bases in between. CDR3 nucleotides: TGCGCCAGCAGCCCCAACAAGGGTAGCTCGTATGAGCAGTTCTTC. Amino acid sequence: CASSPNKGSSYEQFF.

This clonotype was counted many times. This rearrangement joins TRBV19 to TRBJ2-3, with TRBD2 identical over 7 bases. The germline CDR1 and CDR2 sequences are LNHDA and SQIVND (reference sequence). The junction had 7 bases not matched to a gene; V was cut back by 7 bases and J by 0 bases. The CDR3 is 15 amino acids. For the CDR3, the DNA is TGTGCCAGTACCTCGGGACTACTGAGCACAGATACGCAGTATTTT. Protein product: CASTSGLLSTDTQYF.

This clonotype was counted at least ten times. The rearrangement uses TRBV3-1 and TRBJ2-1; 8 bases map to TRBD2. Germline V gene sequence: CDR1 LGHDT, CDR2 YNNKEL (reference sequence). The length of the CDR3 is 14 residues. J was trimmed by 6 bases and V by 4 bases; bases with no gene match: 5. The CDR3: CASSPGLASNEQFF. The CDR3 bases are TGTGCCAGCAGCCCAGGACTAGCCTCCAATGAGCAGTTCTTC.

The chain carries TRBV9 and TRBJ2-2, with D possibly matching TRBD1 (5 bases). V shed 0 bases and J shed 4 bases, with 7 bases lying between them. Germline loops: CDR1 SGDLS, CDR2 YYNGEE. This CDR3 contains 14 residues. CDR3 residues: CASSVARVTGELFF. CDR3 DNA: TGTGCCAGCAGCGTAGCCAGGGTCACCGGGGAGCTGTTTTTT. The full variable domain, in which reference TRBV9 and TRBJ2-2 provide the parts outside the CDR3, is DSGVTQTPKHLITATGQRVTLRCSPRSGDLSVYWYQQSLDQGLQFLIQYYNGEERAKGNILERFSAQQFPDLHSELNLSSLELGDSALYFCASSVARVTGELFFGEGSRLTVL.

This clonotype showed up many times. CDR3 protein: CASSYSQGASSGANVLTF. In DNA form, the CDR3 reads TGTGCCAGCAGTTACAGCCAAGGGGCTTCCTCTGGGGCCAACGTCCTGACTTTC. The genes are TRBV6-9 and TRBJ2-6; D possibly corresponds to TRBD1 (5 bases). Germline CDR1 reads MNHGY; CDR2 reads SVAAGI. The ends were cut back, 3 bases at V and 0 bases at J, with 15 bases in the middle. The CDR3 covers 18 residues.

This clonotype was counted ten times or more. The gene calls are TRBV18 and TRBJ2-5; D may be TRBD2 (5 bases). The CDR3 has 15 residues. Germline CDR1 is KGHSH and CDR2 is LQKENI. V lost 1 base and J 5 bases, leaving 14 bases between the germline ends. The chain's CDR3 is CASSPLKAGVETQYF. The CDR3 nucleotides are TGTGCCAGCTCACCACTGAAGGCCGGGGTGGAGACCCAGTACTTC.

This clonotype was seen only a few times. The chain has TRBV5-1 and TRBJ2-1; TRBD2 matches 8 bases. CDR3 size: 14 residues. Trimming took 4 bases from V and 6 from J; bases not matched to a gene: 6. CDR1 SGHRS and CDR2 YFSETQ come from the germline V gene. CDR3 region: CASSPRLAINEQFF. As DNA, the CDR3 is TGCGCCAGCAGCCCACGACTAGCGATCAATGAGCAGTTCTTC.

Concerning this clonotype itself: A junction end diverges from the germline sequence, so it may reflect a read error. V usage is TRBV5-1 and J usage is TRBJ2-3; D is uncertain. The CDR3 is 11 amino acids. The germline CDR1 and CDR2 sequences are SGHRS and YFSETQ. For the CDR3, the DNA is TGCGCCAGCAGCGCCACAGATGCGCAGTATTTT. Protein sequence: CASSATDAQYF.

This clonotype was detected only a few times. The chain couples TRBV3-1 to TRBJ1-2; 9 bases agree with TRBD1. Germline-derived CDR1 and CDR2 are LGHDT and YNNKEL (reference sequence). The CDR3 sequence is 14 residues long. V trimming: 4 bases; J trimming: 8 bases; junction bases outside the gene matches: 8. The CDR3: CASSPTGQGGGYTF. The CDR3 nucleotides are TGTGCCAGCAGCCCCACGGGACAGGGAGGAGGCTACACCTTC.

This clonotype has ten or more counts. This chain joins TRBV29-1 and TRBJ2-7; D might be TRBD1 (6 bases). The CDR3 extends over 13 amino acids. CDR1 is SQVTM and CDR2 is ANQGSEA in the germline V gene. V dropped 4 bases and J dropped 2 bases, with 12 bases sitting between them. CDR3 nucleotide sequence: TGCAGCGTTGCGGGACACTCAACCTACGAGCAGTACTTC. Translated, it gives CSVAGHSTYEQYF.